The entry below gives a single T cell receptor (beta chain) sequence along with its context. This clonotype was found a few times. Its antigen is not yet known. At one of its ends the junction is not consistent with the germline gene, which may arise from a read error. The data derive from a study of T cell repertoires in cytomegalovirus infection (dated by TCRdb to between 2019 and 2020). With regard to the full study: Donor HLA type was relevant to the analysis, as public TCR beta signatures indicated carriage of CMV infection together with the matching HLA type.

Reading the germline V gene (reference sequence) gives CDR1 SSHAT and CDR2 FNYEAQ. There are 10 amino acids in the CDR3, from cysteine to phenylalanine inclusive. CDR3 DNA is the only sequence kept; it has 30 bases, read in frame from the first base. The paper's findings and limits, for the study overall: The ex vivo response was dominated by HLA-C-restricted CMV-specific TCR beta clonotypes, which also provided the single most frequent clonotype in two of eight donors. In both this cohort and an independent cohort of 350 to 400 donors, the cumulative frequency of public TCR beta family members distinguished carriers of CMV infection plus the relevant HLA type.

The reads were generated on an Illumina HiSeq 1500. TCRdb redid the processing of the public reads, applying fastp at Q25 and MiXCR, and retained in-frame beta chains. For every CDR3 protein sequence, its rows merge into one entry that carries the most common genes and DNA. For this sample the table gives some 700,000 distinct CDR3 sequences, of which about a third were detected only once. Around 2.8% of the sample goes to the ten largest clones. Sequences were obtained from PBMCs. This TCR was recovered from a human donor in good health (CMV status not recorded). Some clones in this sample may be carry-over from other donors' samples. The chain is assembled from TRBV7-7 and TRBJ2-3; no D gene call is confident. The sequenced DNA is TGTGCTAGCAGCATAGATACGCAGTATTTT. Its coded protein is CASSIDTQYF.